This record covers a single TCR beta chain. Its antigen is unknown. The sequenced cases were selected for having the highest brain T cell transcript signatures. Patients received at least one anti-epileptic drug before surgery. Sequencing was performed with immunoSEQ multiplex PCR; in TCRdb, only in-frame clones are kept and a portion is missing. The sample yields roughly 120,000 clones, approximately 94% seen once. These data come from a study of brain T cells in children with intractable seizures. Germline trimming cut 6 bases from V and 12 bases from J; bases unmatched to any gene: 12. Germline values: CDR1 SGHAT, CDR2 FQNNGV. The CDR3 is made up of 13 amino acids. The study, taken as a whole, reports: Pre- and post-surgery blood differed in depth, so pre-surgery absences may be undersampling. Viral specificity was inferred only from CDR3 similarity; HCMV serostatus was unknown.

The source material was peripheral blood, sampled at surgery. This TCR was recovered from a boy less than two years old with hemimegalencephaly and intractable seizures. The V gene is TRBV11-2, the J gene TRBJ2-5, with 8 bases identical to TRBD1. The CDR3 here is CASSTGASGQEYF. CDR3 in DNA: TGTGCCAGCAGTACGGGTGCGTCGGGACAGGAGTACTTC.